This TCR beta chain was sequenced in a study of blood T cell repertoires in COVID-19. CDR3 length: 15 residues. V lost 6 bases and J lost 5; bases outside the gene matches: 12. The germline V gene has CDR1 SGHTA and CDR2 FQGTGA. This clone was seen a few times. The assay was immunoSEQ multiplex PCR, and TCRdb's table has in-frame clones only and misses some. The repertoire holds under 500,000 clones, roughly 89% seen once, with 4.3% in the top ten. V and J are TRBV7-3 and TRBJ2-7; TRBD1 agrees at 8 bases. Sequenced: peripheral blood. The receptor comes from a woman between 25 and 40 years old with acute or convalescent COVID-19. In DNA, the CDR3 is TGTGCCAGCAGTACCGGGACAGGAATCGTCCACGAGCAGTACTTC. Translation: CASSTGTGIVHEQYF.